Reported below is one T cell receptor (beta chain). In the original processing: Amplification from reference gene primers served as the basis for estimated nucleated cell counts. Using immunoSEQ multiplex PCR, the repertoire was profiled, and TCRdb retains in-frame clones only, with some absent. That table supplies the V and J calls and clone size; D and trimming were determined from the DNA. The sample lists about 190,000 clones, around 80% occurring once. This sample is drawn from a study of blood T cell repertoires in COVID-19. As for the study in general: Samples of COVID-19 (acute and convalescent) were obtained from the United States, Italy and Spain. Sources were T cells, B-cell-depleted T cells, or PBMCs; the material itself was cDNA or gDNA.

Trimming cost V 1 base and J 1 base; bases outside gene matches: 1. Germline CDR1 is SNHLY and CDR2 is FYNNEI. The CDR3 runs to 14 residues. This receptor was taken from a woman over 75 with active or convalescent COVID-19. The chain combines TRBV2 with TRBJ2-7; 7 bases map to TRBD1. Sequencing input: peripheral blood. The CDR3 DNA reads TGTGCCAGCAGTGAAGGCAGGGGGTCCTACGAGCAGTACTTC. Amino acid sequence: CASSEGRGSYEQYF.